This TCR beta chain emerged from a study of cytomegalovirus exposure and HLA in healthy donors. Whole-study context: From HLA-typed donors, an early data release held some 80 million unique TCRs. Points from the study as a whole: Cytomegalovirus-associated TCR beta chains were listed, numbering more than 150. As was reported, the HLA-A and HLA-B alleles of most subjects were accurately predicted from TCR beta sequences. The classifier reportedly diagnosed cytomegalovirus status with high specificity and sensitivity.

The PCR used 60 Vbeta and 13 Jbeta primers. The assay was immunoSEQ multiplex PCR, and TCRdb's table has in-frame clones only and misses some. The sample shows 84,000 or so clones, roughly three quarters of them seen only once. V lost 5 bases to trimming and J lost 6 bases; unmatched junction nucleotides: 3. From germline, CDR1 is SNHLY and CDR2 FYNNEI. The CDR3 has 13 amino acids. This clone was seen once. Its antigen is not identified. The chain links TRBV2 to TRBJ1-2; 10 bases agree with TRBD1. Input material: PBMCs. The sequence was obtained from a man aged 25-45 years in good health and CMV-seronegative. The CDR3 is CASSRDRGHGYTF. The CDR3 DNA reads TGTGCCAGCAGTCGGGACAGGGGTCATGGCTACACCTTC.